This is a list of T cell receptor beta chains from one sample in a study of T cell responses to AZD1222 COVID-19 vaccine. Assay: immunoSEQ multiplex PCR; the TCRdb copy retains only in-frame clones and omits some. The sample holds roughly 100,000 clones; around 90% are singletons and the top ten take under 3.5%. This sample comprised peripheral blood, obtained on day 0 of AZD1222 vaccination. Source of these receptors: an adult in good health. Both conserved end residues are trimmed from each CDR3.

j_gene: TRBJ1-1
v_gene: TRBV15
CDR3aa: ATRRSMNTEAF

j_gene: TRBJ2-4
v_gene: TRBV9
CDR3aa: ASSPHGVAKNIQY

j_gene: TRBJ2-2
v_gene: TRBV9
CDR3aa: ASSQVGGMTGELF

j_gene: TRBJ2-5
v_gene: TRBV24-1
CDR3aa: ATSDLGGGSETQY

j_gene: TRBJ2-3
v_gene: TRBV6-5
CDR3aa: AVGGAPITDTQY

j_gene: TRBJ2-7
v_gene: TRBV7-9
CDR3aa: ASSLGPSYEQY

j_gene: TRBJ2-1
v_gene: TRBV19
CDR3aa: ASTRPAGDEQF

j_gene: TRBJ2-7
v_gene: TRBV20-1
CDR3aa: SAWTGGKEY

j_gene: TRBJ1-2
v_gene: TRBV7-2
CDR3aa: ASSLSSGTEVYGYT

j_gene: TRBJ1-1
v_gene: TRBV5-1
CDR3aa: ASSLVVGTEAF

j_gene: TRBJ1-6
v_gene: TRBV25-1
CDR3aa: ASSDKAGSPLH

j_gene: TRBJ1-3
v_gene: TRBV7-3
CDR3aa: ASSLTAEGRKLSGNTIY

j_gene: TRBJ2-1
v_gene: TRBV20-1
CDR3aa: SASLSGGRAEQF

j_gene: TRBJ1-2
v_gene: TRBV3-1/TRBV3-2
CDR3aa: ASSQAGGSYGYT

j_gene: TRBJ2-3
v_gene: TRBV11-2
CDR3aa: ASSSRWGGNTDTQY

j_gene: TRBJ2-7
v_gene: TRBV6-2/TRBV6-3
CDR3aa: ASSGGHTEQY

j_gene: TRBJ2-5
v_gene: TRBV3-1/TRBV3-2
CDR3aa: ASSHAGGLGETQY

j_gene: TRBJ2-1
v_gene: TRBV9
CDR3aa: ASSVEGLGRNNEQF

j_gene: TRBJ2-2
v_gene: TRBV5-1
CDR3aa: ASSLRPQLNTGELF

j_gene: TRBJ1-6
v_gene: TRBV5-6
CDR3aa: ASGGRTDNSPLH

j_gene: TRBJ1-2
v_gene: TRBV18
CDR3aa: ASSLEVRGGYT

j_gene: TRBJ2-3
v_gene: TRBV7-2
CDR3aa: ASSLAGTADTQY

j_gene: TRBJ1-1
v_gene: TRBV24-1
CDR3aa: ATSDLRRGAKAF

j_gene: TRBJ1-5
v_gene: TRBV27
CDR3aa: ASSLLGNQPQH

j_gene: TRBJ1-1
v_gene: TRBV5-1
CDR3aa: ASSPTSRAGTEAF

j_gene: TRBJ1-2
v_gene: TRBV5-4
CDR3aa: ASSSIATDYGYT

j_gene: TRBJ2-1
v_gene: TRBV12-5
CDR3aa: ASGSVRGNQGRGYNEQF

j_gene: TRBJ2-3
v_gene: TRBV7-2
CDR3aa: ASSPGTRGLEDTQY

j_gene: TRBJ1-6
v_gene: TRBV5-1
CDR3aa: ASTSGLTNSPLH

j_gene: TRBJ2-3
v_gene: TRBV15
CDR3aa: ATRGASTDTQY

j_gene: TRBJ1-3
v_gene: TRBV7-9
CDR3aa: ASSLFGGRGPDSGNTIY

j_gene: TRBJ2-2
v_gene: TRBV5-4
CDR3aa: ASSQPNRDRGRTGELF

j_gene: TRBJ2-7
v_gene: TRBV6-2/TRBV6-3
CDR3aa: ASSYYSNTYEQY

j_gene: TRBJ1-2
v_gene: TRBV7-9
CDR3aa: ASSFLGAPGYT

j_gene: TRBJ1-5
v_gene: TRBV2
CDR3aa: ASTSGTGWGAQH

j_gene: TRBJ2-5
v_gene: TRBV20-1
CDR3aa: SASYGETQY

j_gene: TRBJ1-1
v_gene: TRBV25-1
CDR3aa: ASSGDGNTEAF

j_gene: TRBJ1-1
v_gene: TRBV3-1/TRBV3-2
CDR3aa: ASSPGQSFMNTEAF

j_gene: TRBJ1-1
v_gene: TRBV24-1
CDR3aa: ATSDRRNTEAF

j_gene: TRBJ1-1
v_gene: TRBV18
CDR3aa: ASSAGVDTEAF

j_gene: TRBJ1-1
v_gene: TRBV5-6
CDR3aa: ASSGGDTEAF

j_gene: TRBJ1-1
v_gene: TRBV13
CDR3aa: ASRKGVAEAF

j_gene: TRBJ2-2
v_gene: TRBV12-5
CDR3aa: ASGLGLPAGGVGELF

j_gene: TRBJ2-1
v_gene: TRBV10-2
CDR3aa: ASSELQRDPRGQF

j_gene: TRBJ1-5
v_gene: TRBV10-3
CDR3aa: AISRGLESGQPQH

j_gene: TRBJ1-2
v_gene: TRBV4-1
CDR3aa: ASSPSGNYGYT

j_gene: TRBJ1-6
v_gene: TRBV11-2
CDR3aa: ASSTLTGGGSPLH

j_gene: TRBJ1-4
v_gene: TRBV7-6
CDR3aa: ASSLAHSGLEEKLF

j_gene: TRBJ1-1
v_gene: TRBV5-6
CDR3aa: ASSLAAGSEAF

j_gene: TRBJ2-2
v_gene: TRBV27
CDR3aa: ATQGAALGTGELF